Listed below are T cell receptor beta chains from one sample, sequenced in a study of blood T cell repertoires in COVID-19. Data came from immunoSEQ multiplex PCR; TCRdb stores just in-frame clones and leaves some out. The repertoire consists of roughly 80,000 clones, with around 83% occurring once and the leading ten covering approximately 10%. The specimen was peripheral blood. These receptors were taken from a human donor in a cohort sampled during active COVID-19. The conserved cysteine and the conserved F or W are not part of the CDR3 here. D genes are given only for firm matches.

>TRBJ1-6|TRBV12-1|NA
ASTRDSPLH
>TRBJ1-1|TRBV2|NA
ASSEVGRNTEAF
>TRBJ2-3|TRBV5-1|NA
ASSLAGRRTSTDTQY
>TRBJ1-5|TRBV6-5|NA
ASSSTGIQQPQH
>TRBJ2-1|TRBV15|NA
ATSRGGASMNEQF
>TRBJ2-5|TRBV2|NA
ASSEARVQETQY
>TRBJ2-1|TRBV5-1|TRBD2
ASSPTSGAYNEQF
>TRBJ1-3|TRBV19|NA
ASSILHSGGNTIY
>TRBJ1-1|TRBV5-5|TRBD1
ASSLRQGNTEAF
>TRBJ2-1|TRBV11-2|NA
ASSLDGAEQF
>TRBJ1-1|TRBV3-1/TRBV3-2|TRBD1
ASSQEWTGSNTEAF
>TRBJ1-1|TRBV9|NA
ASSPTWAF
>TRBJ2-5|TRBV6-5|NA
ASSLRQSRETQY
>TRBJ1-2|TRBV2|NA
ASSSVTYGYT
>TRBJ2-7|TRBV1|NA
TSSHRQVKREGLYEQY
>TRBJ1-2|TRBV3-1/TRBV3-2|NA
ASSRITRQGGSGYT
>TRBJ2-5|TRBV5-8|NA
ASSSARRGETQY
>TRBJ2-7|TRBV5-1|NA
ASSPRTDAHEQY
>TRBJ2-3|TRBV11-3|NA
ASSLDGQGDTQY
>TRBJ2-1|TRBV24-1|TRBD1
ATSDFAQGANEQF
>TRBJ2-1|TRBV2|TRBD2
ASSPTSGRAGEQF
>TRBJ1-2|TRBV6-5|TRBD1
ASSSLDRVGGYT